This T cell receptor beta chain was sequenced for a study of radiotherapy plus CTLA-4 blockade in lung cancer. The wider study: Disease control was achieved by 31% of patients, and objective responses by about 19%.

Study results and limitations: There was expansion of tumor-derived TCR clones in blood after radiotherapy plus ipilimumab. Increased serum interferon-beta after radiation also reportedly predicted response strongly.

The CDR3 extends over 14 amino acids. J was trimmed by 11 bases and V by 0 bases; bases with no gene match: 6. Germline CDR1 and CDR2: SGHRS and YFSETQ. On this clone itself: Antigen unknown.

The method was immunoSEQ multiplex PCR; TCRdb's version includes in-frame clones alone and lacks a portion of them. The sample shows about 98,000 clones, around four fifths of them seen only once. The study gave focal radiation plus ipilimumab CTLA-4 blockade to patients with chemo-refractory metastatic non-small-cell lung cancer. The chain has TRBV5-1 and TRBJ1-2, with 11 positions matching TRBD1. The sequence was collected from a human donor with non-small cell lung cancer who had a partial response to radiotherapy plus ipilimumab. The sample here was peripheral blood, taken from a patient treated with radiotherapy plus ipilimumab. DNA of the CDR3: TGCGCCAGCAGCTTGGGGACAGGGGGCGAAGGATACACCTTC. Translating it yields CASSLGTGGEGYTF.